Presented here are 30 T cell receptor beta chains from one specimen sequenced in a study of siplizumab effects on memory and regulatory T cells. Clones were sequenced by immunoSEQ multiplex PCR, and TCRdb holds only the in-frame ones, with some missing. The table includes approximately 90,000 clones, around 94% detected once. The sequenced sample consisted of non-Treg CD4+ T cells sorted from blood. The receptors were sampled from a human donor in good health.

The V gene is TRBV6-1, the J gene TRBJ1-3; the D is unclear. CDR3 size: 13 residues. Germline CDR1 and CDR2: MNHNS and SASEGT. V was trimmed by 7 bases and J by 0 bases, leaving 7 bases between them. CDR3 region: CASTRYSGNTIYF. DNA of the CDR3: TGTGCCAGCACCAGGTACTCTGGAAACACCATATATTTT.

The chain has TRBV6-5 and TRBJ1-5, with D possibly matching TRBD1 (5 bases). This CDR3 region has 13 residues. CDR1 MNHEY and CDR2 SVGAGI come from the germline V gene. Trimming removed 6 bases at V and 3 bases at J, with 9 bases between. This CDR3 is CASSDSFNQPQHF. The CDR3 nucleotides read TGTGCCAGCAGCGACAGCTTCAATCAGCCCCAGCATTTT.

The chain recombines TRBV27 with TRBJ2-5; 10 positions agree with TRBD2. Germline CDR1 reads MNHEY; CDR2 reads SMNVEV (reference sequence). Trimming at V came to 2 bases and at J to 1 base, leaving 13 bases not matched to a gene. The CDR3 loop spans 19 amino acids. The CDR3 loop is CASSLRSAASGGSQETQYF. The CDR3 DNA reads TGTGCCAGCAGTTTAAGGAGCGCGGCTAGCGGGGGCTCCCAAGAGACCCAGTACTTC.

CDR3 nucleotides: TGTGCCAGCAGCGATCGACAGGGCGAAGGCTACACCTTC. As protein: CASSDRQGEGYTF. This chain links TRBV11-3 with TRBJ1-2, with 7 bases aligning to TRBD1. The V and J ends lost 5 bases and 8 bases, in that order; junction bases with no gene match: 8. The CDR3 runs 13 residues. Per the germline V gene, CDR1 is SGHNT and CDR2 is YENEEA.

This sequence joins TRBV11-3 and TRBJ2-1; tentatively, D is TRBD1 (5 bases). The CDR3 contains 15 residues. The ends were cut back, 5 bases at V and 10 bases at J, with 21 bases in the middle. Per the germline V gene, CDR1 is SGHNT and CDR2 is YENEEA. The CDR3 coding sequence is TGTGCCAGCAGCGTAAGGGGTGGGCTTGGATCAGAGCAGTTCTTC. Its translation is CASSVRGGLGSEQFF.

This chain links TRBV6-4 with TRBJ2-2, with 13 bases lining up with TRBD2. The CDR3 runs 15 residues. Trimming took 6 bases from V and 6 from J; bases not matched to a gene: 4. Germline CDR1 and CDR2: MRHNA and SNTAGT. The CDR3 region is CASSSGLAGPGELFF. The CDR3 DNA reads TGTGCCAGCAGCTCGGGACTAGCGGGACCCGGGGAGCTGTTTTTT.

The chain couples TRBV19 to TRBJ1-2; 9 nucleotides align to TRBD1. CDR1 LNHDA and CDR2 SQIVND come from the germline V gene (reference sequence). V lost 7 bases to trimming and J lost 6 bases; unmatched junction nucleotides: 6. The CDR3 contains 13 residues. DNA of the CDR3: TGTGCCAGTACCCGGGACAGGGTAAATGGCTACACCTTC. Translating gives CASTRDRVNGYTF.

CDR3 sequence (DNA): TGTGCCAGTAGTGAGGGACAGTTGAACACTGAAGCTTTCTTT. It translates to CASSEGQLNTEAFF. This chain links TRBV19 with TRBJ1-1; TRBD1 aligns across 7 bases. Germline V gene sequence: CDR1 LNHDA, CDR2 SQIVND (reference sequence). This CDR3 is 14 amino acids long. The V gene end was trimmed by 5 bases and the J gene end by 0 bases; junction bases not matched to a gene: 3.

The chain uses TRBV7-9 and TRBJ1-1; D not resolved. This CDR3 spans 17 amino acids. Looked up from germline, CDR1 is SEHNR and CDR2 is FQNEAQ (reference sequence). Trimming cost V 4 bases and J 1 base, with 19 bases left between them. CDR3 region: CASSSRPLPPPNTEAFF. CDR3 sequence (DNA): TGTGCCAGCAGCTCTAGACCCCTCCCCCCGCCGAACACTGAAGCTTTCTTT.

The chain uses TRBV19 and TRBJ1-2; no definite D call. Trimming left V 4 bases short and J 8 bases short, with 14 bases between. Germline V gene sequence: CDR1 LNHDA, CDR2 SQIVND (reference sequence). The CDR3 is 13 residues long. The CDR3 DNA reads TGTGCCAGTAGTAATGGACGGTCCCACGGCTACACCTTC. Protein: CASSNGRSHGYTF.

This clone came up once. The chain recombines TRBV2 with TRBJ1-1, with a possible D match to TRBD1 (5 bases). This CDR3 comprises 13 residues. Germline lookup yields CDR1 SNHLY and CDR2 FYNNEI. V lost 7 bases and J 2 bases, leaving 11 bases between the germline ends. CDR3 coding DNA: TGTGCCAGCAACTTAGACAGTAACACTGAAGCTTTCTTT. It is translated as CASNLDSNTEAFF.

This chain joins TRBV4-2 and TRBJ2-1, with D perhaps matching TRBD2 (5 bases). The CDR3 loop spans 14 amino acids. Germline V gene lookup returns CDR1 LGHNA and CDR2 YNFKEQ. Trimming took off 3 bases at V and 6 bases at J, with 12 bases between the two ends. Here the CDR3 DNA reads TGTGCCAGCAGCCATCGCGGACTTTCCAATGAGCAGTTCTTC. Amino acid sequence: CASSHRGLSNEQFF.

The CDR3 here is CASSRGTVNYGYTF. The CDR3 coding sequence is TGTGCCAGTAGTAGAGGGACGGTAAACTATGGCTACACCTTC. The J gene is TRBJ1-2, the V gene TRBV19; possibly TRBD1 for D (5 bases). This CDR3 is built from 14 residues. V was pared by 4 bases and J by 2 bases, with 11 bases between. Germline CDR1 is LNHDA and CDR2 is SQIVND (reference sequence).

Notes on this clone: At the DNA level, this CDR3 is encoded by other sequences in the same sample as well. V and J are TRBV18 and TRBJ2-7; no definite D call. Trimming removed 4 bases from V and 1 base from J, with 2 bases in between. Germline assignment: CDR1 KGHSH and CDR2 LQKENI. The CDR3 is 11 residues long. This chain's CDR3 is CASSLSYEQYF. In DNA, the CDR3 is TGTGCCAGCTCACTATCCTACGAGCAGTACTTC.

A few counts support this clone. This sequence joins TRBV20-1 and TRBJ1-2; 9 positions agree with TRBD1. The CDR3 loop spans 11 amino acids. V trimming: 7 bases; J trimming: 5 bases; junction bases outside the gene matches: 2. CDR1 and CDR2 (germline): DFQATT, SNEGSKA (reference sequence). CDR3 nucleotide sequence: TGCAGTGTCGGACAGGGGTATGGCTACACCTTC. Its translation is CSVGQGYGYTF.

V is TRBV5-4 and J is TRBJ1-1, with D maybe TRBD1 (6 bases). This CDR3 contains 13 residues. The V end lost 4 bases, the J end lost 6 bases, and 13 bases lay between the germline ends. Per germline, CDR1 SGHNT and CDR2 YYREEE (reference sequence). The CDR3 protein is CASSRRGGAEAFF. The CDR3 DNA reads as TGTGCCAGCAGCCGGAGGGGGGGCGCTGAAGCTTTCTTT.

The table lists this clone with a few counts. This sequence joins TRBV5-1 and TRBJ2-3, with D possibly being TRBD2 (6 bases). The CDR3 has 15 amino acids. Trimming removed 5 bases from V and 2 bases from J, with 15 bases in between. Germline V lookup: CDR1 SGHRS, CDR2 YFSETQ. The CDR3 reads CASRAGTPITDTQYF. CDR3 nucleotide sequence: TGCGCCAGCAGGGCTGGGACTCCTATCACAGATACGCAGTATTTT.

J is TRBJ1-6 and V is TRBV11-2, with a weak D call TRBD1 (5 bases). CDR1 and CDR2 from the germline V gene are SGHAT and FQNNGV. The V gene lost 5 bases and the J gene lost 4 bases, with 9 bases spanning the gap. The CDR3 consists of 14 residues. The CDR3 coding sequence is TGTGCCAGCAGCCCTGCAGGGTATAATTCACCCCTCCACTTT. Its translation: CASSPAGYNSPLHF.

This chain connects TRBV7-2 to TRBJ2-3, with unresolved D. The CDR3 is 12 amino acids. In germline, CDR1 is SGHTA, CDR2 FQGNSA. With 2 bases removed from V and 8 bases from J, the gap between germline ends came to 8 bases. CDR3 in amino acids: CASSLSTGTQYF. The CDR3 DNA sequence: TGTGCCAGCAGCTTATCAACCGGTACGCAGTATTTT.

The rearrangement joins TRBV4-1 to TRBJ2-4, with 10 bases lining up with TRBD2. This CDR3 region has 15 residues. The J segment lost 8 bases and the V segment lost 1 base, leaving 5 bases of the junction unmatched. Germline CDR1 is MGHRA and CDR2 is YSYEKL. The CDR3 nucleotides are TGCGCCAGCAGCCAAGTGAGCGGGGGGGCGGACATTCAGTACTTC. It is translated as CASSQVSGGADIQYF.

The chain employs TRBV2 and TRBJ2-6; 7 bases match TRBD2. This CDR3 region has 15 residues. V lost 7 bases and J lost 0; bases outside the gene matches: 3. The germline CDR1 and CDR2 sequences are SNHLY and FYNNEI. CDR3 nucleotide sequence: TGTGCCAGCATTTGGGGGGGCTCTGGGGCCAACGTCCTGACTTTC. This sequence encodes CASIWGGSGANVLTF.

The chain recombines TRBV4-1 with TRBJ2-3; D is tentatively TRBD1 or TRBD2 (7 bases each). Germline assignment: CDR1 MGHRA and CDR2 YSYEKL. CDR3 length: 19 amino acids. V was cut by 3 bases and J by 3 bases, with 25 bases left in between. This CDR3 reads CASSHHQGGRRPWTDTQYF. CDR3 DNA sequence: TGCGCCAGCAGCCACCACCAGGGGGGGCGTAGGCCTTGGACAGATACGCAGTATTTT.

The chain combines TRBV7-9 with TRBJ2-3; 8 positions match TRBD2. The V gene end was trimmed by 5 bases and the J gene end by 3 bases; junction bases not matched to a gene: 10. CDR1 SEHNR and CDR2 FQNEAQ come from the germline V gene (reference sequence). The CDR3 has 16 residues. The DNA for the CDR3 is TGTGCCAGCAGCGACAGAGGCGGCGGGGGGACAGATACGCAGTATTTT. This encodes CASSDRGGGGTDTQYF.

The chain has TRBV7-3 and TRBJ2-6; 8 nucleotides agree with TRBD2. Losses at the gene ends were 2 bases for V and 4 bases for J; bases not matched to a gene: 7. The germline gives CDR1 SGHTA, CDR2 FQGTGA. The CDR3 is 17 amino acids. Here the CDR3 reads CASSLGAGAGGANVLTF. CDR3 in DNA: TGTGCCAGCAGCTTAGGAGCGGGAGCGGGAGGGGCCAACGTCCTGACTTTC.

This clone was picked up a small number of times. In the same sample, other DNA sequences code for this CDR3. This sequence joins TRBV2 and TRBJ1-2; D ambiguous. V was clipped by 1 base and J by 3 bases, with 6 bases between them. Germline CDR1 and CDR2: SNHLY and FYNNEI. This CDR3 is 13 amino acids long. The CDR3 bases are TGTGCCAGCAGTGAAGGTGCGGACTATGGCTACACCTTC. Its protein product is CASSEGADYGYTF.

The CDR3 sequence is CASSLKTGTYEQYF. DNA for the CDR3: TGCGCCAGCAGTCTGAAGACAGGGACTTACGAGCAGTACTTC. The rearrangement uses TRBV4-3 and TRBJ2-7; tentatively, D is TRBD1 (7 bases). The CDR3 extends over 14 amino acids. The germline V gene encodes CDR1 LGHNA and CDR2 YSLEER. Trimming removed 6 bases at V and 4 bases at J, with 16 bases between.

The DNA for the CDR3 is TGTGCCATCAGCGAGAGGGGTCCAAGCACAGATACGCAGTATTTT. Protein sequence: CAISERGPSTDTQYF. The chain combines TRBV10-3 with TRBJ2-3, with D tentatively TRBD1 or TRBD2 (5 bases each). V was clipped by 6 bases and J by 0 bases, with 13 bases between them. This CDR3 has 15 amino acids. Per the germline V gene, CDR1 is ENHRY and CDR2 is SYGVKD.

The J gene is TRBJ2-3, the V gene TRBV10-1, with no clear D. V was shortened by 0 bases and J by 6 bases, with 7 bases between the two germline ends. CDR1 is WNHNN, CDR2 SYGVQD, per germline (reference sequence). This CDR3 has 13 amino acids. The CDR3 loop is CASSESTYDTQYF. CDR3 nucleotide sequence: TGCGCCAGCAGTGAGTCGACATACGATACGCAGTATTTT.

The table lists this clone with a count of one. This sequence joins TRBV4-2 and TRBJ2-6, with 9 bases that match TRBD2. The CDR3 totals 18 residues. V was pared by 0 bases and J by 3 bases, with 6 bases of the junction left unmatched. Germline lookup yields CDR1 LGHNA and CDR2 YNFKEQ. CDR3 amino acids: CASSQDWLAGYGANVLTF. The CDR3 DNA reads as TGTGCCAGCAGCCAAGACTGGCTAGCGGGGTATGGGGCCAACGTCCTGACTTTC.

The gene calls are TRBV11-1 and TRBJ2-7; tentatively, D is TRBD2 (6 bases). V was pared by 4 bases and J by 6 bases, with 13 bases between. CDR1 is SGHAT, CDR2 FQDESV, per germline (reference sequence). The CDR3 sequence is 13 residues long. CDR3 in amino acids: CASSSTSRGEQYF. In DNA, the CDR3 is TGTGCCAGCAGCTCGACTAGTAGAGGCGAGCAGTACTTC.